This TCR beta chain stems from a study of shared clonotypes between healthy human individuals. Study-wide points: Limitation of the genetic and exposure-history diversity represented came from the few donors.

This CDR3 is 16 amino acids long. Trimming stripped 0 bases from V and 4 bases from J, with 16 bases between. CDR1 is SGHVS and CDR2 is FQNEAQ in the germline V gene. The table came from immunoSEQ multiplex PCR; TCRdb's copy has only in-frame clones and leaves some out. The table records about 2.2 million clones, about 94% of them present only once. As concerns this clone: Its antigen is still unknown.

CD45RO-negative, CCR7-selected cells formed the naive CD8 fraction, which excluded terminally differentiated effector memory CD45RA+ cells. The genes are TRBV7-8 and TRBJ2-7; maybe TRBD2 (5 bases). The source material was naive CD8+ T cells from PBMCs. This clonotype was obtained from a man younger than 35 in good health. Some clones in this sample may be carry-over from other donors' samples. The CDR3 is CASSLAPTRTGYEQYF. The DNA for the CDR3 is TGTGCCAGCAGCTTAGCGCCTACAAGGACGGGGTACGAGCAGTACTTC.